Shown below are 7 T cell receptor beta chains from a single sample sequenced in a study of control samples from healthy donors and cancer patients. Here immunoSEQ multiplex PCR was the method, and the copy in TCRdb shows in-frame clones only, minus some. The table shows about 160,000 clones, with approximately 94% occurring only once. The sequenced sample was PBMCs. Receptor source: a man between 60 and 75 years old with colorectal cancer.

The chain uses TRBV5-1 and TRBJ2-5; D perhaps matches TRBD2 (6 bases). Trimming shortened V by 0 bases and J by 5 bases, and 11 bases separated the two germline ends. The CDR3 contains 14 residues. From germline, CDR1 is SGHRS and CDR2 YFSETQ. Here the CDR3 reads CASSLALGGETQYF. The CDR3 DNA follows: TGCGCCAGCAGCTTGGCCCTCGGGGGTGAGACCCAGTACTTC.

This chain links TRBV27 with TRBJ1-1, with 8 bases fitting TRBD1. CDR1 MNHEY and CDR2 SMNVEV come from the germline V gene (reference sequence). The V segment lost 8 bases and the J segment 0 bases; nucleotides outside the gene matches: 5. The CDR3 consists of 14 residues. In DNA, the CDR3 is TGTGCCAGCCTTGACAGGGGAATGAACACTGAAGCTTTCTTT. Translation gives CASLDRGMNTEAFF.

The chain has TRBV9 and TRBJ2-5; 7 bases align to TRBD1. V was pared by 4 bases and J by 2 bases, with 5 bases of the junction left unmatched. The CDR3 is 14 amino acids. CDR1 is SGDLS, CDR2 YYNGEE, per germline. Here the CDR3 DNA reads TGTGCCAGCAGCCCGCGGACAGGTCAAGAGACCCAGTACTTC. Translated: CASSPRTGQETQYF. Full variable domain (remainder filled in from reference TRBV9 and TRBJ2-5): DSGVTQTPKHLITATGQRVTLRCSPRSGDLSVYWYQQSLDQGLQFLIQYYNGEERAKGNILERFSAQQFPDLHSELNLSSLELGDSALYFCASSPRTGQETQYFGPGTRLLVL.

The V and J genes are TRBV29-1 and TRBJ2-7; D is perhaps TRBD1 (5 bases). Trimming removed 2 bases from V and 5 bases from J, with 16 bases in between. This CDR3 contains 14 residues. Germline assignment: CDR1 SQVTM and CDR2 ANQGSEA. This chain's CDR3 is CSVENQGSINEQYF. In DNA form, the CDR3 reads TGCAGCGTTGAAAACCAGGGTTCGATCAACGAGCAGTACTTC.

The chain is built from TRBV5-6 and TRBJ1-2; possible D gene TRBD1, 6 bases. Germline CDR1 and CDR2: SGHDT and YYEEEE. The CDR3 is 11 residues long. V lost 4 bases and J lost 7, with 8 bases in between. The CDR3 reads CASSQGTGYTF. The DNA for the CDR3 is TGTGCCAGCAGCCAGGGGACTGGCTACACCTTC.

This clone was observed a single time. The chain employs TRBV7-2 and TRBJ2-5; 12 bases map to TRBD2. The germline V gene has CDR1 SGHTA and CDR2 FQGNSA. V lost 6 bases, J lost 3 bases, and 5 bases stayed unmatched. This CDR3 is 15 amino acids long. The CDR3 loop reads CASRVRTSGEETQYF. As DNA, the CDR3 is TGTGCCAGCAGAGTTAGGACTAGCGGGGAAGAGACCCAGTACTTC.

This chain uses TRBV6-2 or TRBV6-3 with TRBJ1-3; a weak D match, TRBD1 (6 bases). Trimming pared 5 bases from V and 2 bases from J, leaving 16 bases between. The CDR3 covers 16 residues. Looked up from germline, CDR1 is MNHEY and CDR2 is SVGEGT. The CDR3 DNA reads TGTGCCAGCAGTCTAACTACAGGGAGGGCTGGAAACACCATATATTTT. Its translation is CASSLTTGRAGNTIYF.